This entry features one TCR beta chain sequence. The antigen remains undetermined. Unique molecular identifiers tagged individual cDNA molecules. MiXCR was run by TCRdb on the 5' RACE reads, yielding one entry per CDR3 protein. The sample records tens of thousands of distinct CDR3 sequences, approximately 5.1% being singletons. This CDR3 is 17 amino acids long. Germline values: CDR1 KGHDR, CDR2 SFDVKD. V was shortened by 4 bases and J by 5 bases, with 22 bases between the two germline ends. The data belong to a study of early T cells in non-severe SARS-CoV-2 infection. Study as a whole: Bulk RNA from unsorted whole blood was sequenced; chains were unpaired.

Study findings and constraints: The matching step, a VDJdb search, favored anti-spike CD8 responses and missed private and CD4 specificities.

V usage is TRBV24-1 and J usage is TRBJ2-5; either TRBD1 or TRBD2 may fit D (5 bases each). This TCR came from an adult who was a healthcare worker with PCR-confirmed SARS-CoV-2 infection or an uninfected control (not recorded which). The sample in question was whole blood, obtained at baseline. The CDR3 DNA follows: TGTGCCACCAGTGACCCCTTCGAGGGGCGGGCGAAGGAGACCCAGTACTTC. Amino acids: CATSDPFEGRAKETQYF.